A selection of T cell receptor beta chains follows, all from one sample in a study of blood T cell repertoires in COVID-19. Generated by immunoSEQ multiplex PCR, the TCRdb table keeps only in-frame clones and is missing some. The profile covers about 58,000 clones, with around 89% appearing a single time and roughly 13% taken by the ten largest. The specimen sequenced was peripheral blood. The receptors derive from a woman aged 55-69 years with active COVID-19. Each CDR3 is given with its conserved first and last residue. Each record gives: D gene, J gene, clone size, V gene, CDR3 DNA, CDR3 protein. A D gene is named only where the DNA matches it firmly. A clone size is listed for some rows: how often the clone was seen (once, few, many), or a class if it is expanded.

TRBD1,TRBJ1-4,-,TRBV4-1,TGCGCCAGCAGCCCCGGACAGGGGGCCGGGGTTGAAAAACTGTTTTTT,CASSPGQGAGVEKLFF
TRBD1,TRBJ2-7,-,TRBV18,TGTGCCAGCTCACCTTACCACGGGGGACAGGGGGGTAACTACGAGCAGTACTTC,CASSPYHGGQGGNYEQYF
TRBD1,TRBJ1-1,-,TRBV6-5,TGTGCCAGCTGCTCGGACAGGGGGCTGACTGAAGCTTTCTTT,CASCSDRGLTEAFF
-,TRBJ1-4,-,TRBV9,TGTGCCAGCAGCGTAGCTAGAGGGAATCCAACTAATGAAAAACTGTTTTTT,CASSVARGNPTNEKLFF
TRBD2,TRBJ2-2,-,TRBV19,TGTGCCAGTAAGGAGCGGGGGGCGAGCACCGGGGAGCTGTTTTTT,CASKERGASTGELFF
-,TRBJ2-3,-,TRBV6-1,TGTGCTTCTTCCCTTTCCGTCCGGGATACGCAGTATTTT,CASSLSVRDTQYF
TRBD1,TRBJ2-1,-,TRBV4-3,TGCGCCAGCAGCCAACTCCAGGGGGCCTACAATGAGCAGTTCTTC,CASSQLQGAYNEQFF
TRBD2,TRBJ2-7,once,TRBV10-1,TGCGCCAGCAGTGAATTGCGGGGGAGCTCCTACGAGCAGTACTTC,CASSELRGSSYEQYF
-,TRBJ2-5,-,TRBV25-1,TGTGCCAGCGGCCGGGGGGAGACCCAGTACTTC,CASGRGETQYF
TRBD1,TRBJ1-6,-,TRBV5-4,TGTGCCAGCAGCCCCGGGACAGCCTCCTATAATTCACCCCTCCACTTT,CASSPGTASYNSPLHF
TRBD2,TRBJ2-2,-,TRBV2,TGTGCCAGCAGGGGGGGGACCGGGGAGCTGTTTTTT,CASRGGTGELFF
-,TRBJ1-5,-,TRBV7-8,TGTGCCAGCAGCTTAGACGTGGGGGGTTCCGGCAATCAGCCCCAGCATTTT,CASSLDVGGSGNQPQHF
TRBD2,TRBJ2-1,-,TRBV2,TGTGCCAGCAGCGGACTAGCGGGGGGTTACAATGAGCAGTTCTTC,CASSGLAGGYNEQFF
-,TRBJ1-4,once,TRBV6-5,TGTGCCAGCATTAGGAACAGGTCTAATGAAAAACTGTTTTTT,CASIRNRSNEKLFF
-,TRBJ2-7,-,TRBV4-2,TGTGCCAGCAGCCAAGAAAAAGCGGTCTACGAGCAGTACTTC,CASSQEKAVYEQYF
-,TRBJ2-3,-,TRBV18,TGTGCCAGCTCACCAGGAGCAGATACGCAGTATTTT,CASSPGADTQYF
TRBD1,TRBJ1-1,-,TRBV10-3,TGTGCCATCAGTGAGTCGGGACAGATGAACACTGAAGCTTTCTTT,CAISESGQMNTEAFF
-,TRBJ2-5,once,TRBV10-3,TGTGCCATCAGTGATCCCGGTCGGGGGATCGAGACCCAGTACTTC,CAISDPGRGIETQYF
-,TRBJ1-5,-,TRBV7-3,TGTGCCAGCAGCTCCAGGACAGAGAGGGATCAGCCCCAGCATTTT,CASSSRTERDQPQHF
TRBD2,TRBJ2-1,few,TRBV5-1,TGCGCCAGCAGCACAGCGGGGCGCGCAAATGAGCAGTTCTTC,CASSTAGRANEQFF
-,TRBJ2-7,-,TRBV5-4,TGTGCCAGCAGCTTGGAGGAGGAAGGGCTGTACTTC,CASSLEEEGLYF
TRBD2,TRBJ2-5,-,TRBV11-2,TGTGCCAGCAGCTTAGAAGCCGGACTAGCAGGAGAGACCCAGTACTTC,CASSLEAGLAGETQYF
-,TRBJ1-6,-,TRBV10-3,TGTGCCATCAGTGCGGAGGGGGGGGCCCTCCACTTT,CAISAEGGALHF
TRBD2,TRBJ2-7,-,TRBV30,TGTGCCTGGAGTGTAGGCGGGGGGTCTTCCTACGAGCAGTACTTC,CAWSVGGGSSYEQYF
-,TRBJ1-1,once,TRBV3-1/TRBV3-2,TGTGCCAGCAGCCATTACGGCGGGGTGAACACTGAAGCTTTCTTT,CASSHYGGVNTEAFF
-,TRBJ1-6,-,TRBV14,TGTGCCAGCAGCCAAGCCACAGGGTTCTCCTATAATTCACCCCTCCACTTT,CASSQATGFSYNSPLHF
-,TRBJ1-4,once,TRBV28,TGTGCCAGCAGTTTTCTTGGGCAGAGCAATGAAAAACTGTTTTTT,CASSFLGQSNEKLFF
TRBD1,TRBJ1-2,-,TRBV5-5,TGTGCCAGCAGCTCCAGGGGGCTCGGCTACACCTTC,CASSSRGLGYTF
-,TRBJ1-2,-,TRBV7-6,TGTGCCGGCGGGTCCGCGGGCTATGGCTACACCTTC,CAGGSAGYGYTF
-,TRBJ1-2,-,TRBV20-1,TGCAGCGCTGGGGGCGCCAATGGCTACACCTTC,CSAGGANGYTF
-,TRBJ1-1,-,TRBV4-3,TGCGCCAGCAACTCGGGGGGGGGCACTGAAGCTTTCTTT,CASNSGGGTEAFF
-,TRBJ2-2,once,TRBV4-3,TGCGCCAGCAGCCAAGATTCGGCCGGGGAGCTGTTTTTT,CASSQDSAGELFF
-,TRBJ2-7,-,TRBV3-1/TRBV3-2,TGTGCCAGCAGCCCTTTGACAGGTTTACCCTACGAGCAGTACTTC,CASSPLTGLPYEQYF
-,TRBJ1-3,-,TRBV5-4,TGTGCCAGCAGCTTGGGGGCAGACAGCTCTGGAAACACCATATATTTT,CASSLGADSSGNTIYF